The 23 T cell receptor beta chains reported below all come from one sample, sequenced in a study of spatial heterogeneity in lung cancer. TCRdb re-derived calls from the 5' RACE reads in MiXCR, one entry per CDR3 protein. The data show around 45,000 distinct CDR3 sequences, 20% to 25% seen once. Documented time point: blood at routine non-recurrence follow-up after resection. The material sequenced was PBMCs, taken at follow-up. All receptors derive from a female donor with early-stage non-small cell lung cancer.

This clonotype was detected ten times or more. The CDR3 DNA reads as TGCAGCGCTGAGAGAGCGAACACTGAAGCTTTCTTT. Encoded protein: CSAERANTEAFF. This chain uses TRBV29-1 with TRBJ1-1, with unresolved D. Trimming removed 7 bases at V and 1 base at J, with 10 bases between. The CDR3 runs 12 residues. Germline values: CDR1 SQVTM, CDR2 ANQGSEA. The full variable domain, with the rest looked up from reference TRBV29-1 and TRBJ1-1, is SAVISQKPSRDICQRGTSLTIQCQVDSQVTMMFWYRQQPGQSLTLIATANQGSEATYESGFVIDKFPISRPNLTFSTLTVSNMSPEDSSIYLCSAERANTEAFFGQGTRLTVV.

This clonotype was seen a handful of times. The V and J genes are TRBV28 and TRBJ1-2; no clear D gene. This CDR3 comprises 14 residues. Per the germline V gene, CDR1 is MDHEN and CDR2 is SYDVKM. V was trimmed by 2 bases and J by 1 base, leaving 8 bases between them. CDR3 loop: CASSLGPINYGYTF. CDR3 DNA sequence: TGTGCCAGCAGTTTAGGACCGATTAACTATGGCTACACCTTC.

V gene TRBV27 combines with J gene TRBJ2-3; TRBD1 matches 8 bases. Germline CDR1 reads MNHEY; CDR2 reads SMNVEV (reference sequence). The trim removed 4 bases at V and 7 bases at J, leaving 7 bases unmatched. This CDR3 region has 14 residues. CDR3 protein: CASSSGQGGNTQYF. The CDR3 nucleotides are TGTGCCAGCAGTTCCGGACAGGGCGGGAATACGCAGTATTTT.

This clonotype was found many times. This chain uses TRBV20-1 with TRBJ2-3, with 7 bases aligning to TRBD2. The CDR3 totals 14 residues. CDR1 is DFQATT and CDR2 is SNEGSKA in the germline V gene (reference sequence). J was trimmed by 4 bases and V by 3 bases; bases with no gene match: 7. CDR3 region: CSASDVAGADTQYF. In DNA form, the CDR3 reads TGCAGTGCTAGTGACGTGGCGGGGGCAGATACGCAGTATTTT.

CDR3 nucleotides: TGCAGTGCTAGAGCCCCCCGTAGGGGAAACAATGAGCAGTTCTTC. This sequence encodes CSARAPRRGNNEQFF. The gene calls are TRBV20-1 and TRBJ2-1; weak D call: TRBD1 (5 bases). In germline, CDR1 is DFQATT, CDR2 SNEGSKA (reference sequence). The CDR3 is made up of 15 amino acids. V was clipped by 1 base and J by 5 bases, with 15 bases between them.

The chain recombines TRBV6-5 with TRBJ1-1; D remains ambiguous. This CDR3 is built from 13 residues. Trimming cost V 0 bases and J 1 base, with 3 bases left between them. CDR1 is MNHEY and CDR2 is SVGAGI in the germline V gene. As DNA, the CDR3 is TGTGCCAGCAGTTACTCGGCGAACACTGAAGCTTTCTTT. It encodes CASSYSANTEAFF.

The table lists this clonotype with a few counts. The gene calls are TRBV4-2 and TRBJ1-1; no reliable D call. V shed 1 base and J shed 1 base, with 4 bases lying between them. There are 13 residues in the CDR3. Germline V gives CDR1 LGHNA, CDR2 YNFKEQ. The CDR3 DNA reads as TGTGCCAGCAGCCAAGTCGGGAACACTGAAGCTTTCTTT. Amino acid sequence: CASSQVGNTEAFF.

This chain joins TRBV6-2 or TRBV6-3 and TRBJ2-7; 13 bases are shared with TRBD2. This CDR3 is 14 amino acids long. The trim removed 7 bases at V and 4 bases at J, leaving 4 bases unmatched. Germline-derived CDR1 and CDR2 are MNHEY and SVGEGT. The CDR3 nucleotides read TGTGCCAGCATTGGGACTAGCGGGAATTACGAGCAGTACTTC. Its translation: CASIGTSGNYEQYF.

This clonotype has more than one count but fewer than ten. J is TRBJ2-2 and V is TRBV7-9; 10 bases align to TRBD1. Germline CDR1 SEHNR, CDR2 FQNEAQ (reference sequence). Trimming cost V 4 bases and J 6 bases; bases outside gene matches: 8. The CDR3 is 16 amino acids. The CDR3 DNA reads as TGTGCCAGCAGCTCGGACACGACAGGGGGCCCCGGGGAGCTGTTTTTT. Encoded protein: CASSSDTTGGPGELFF.

V usage is TRBV7-9 and J usage is TRBJ2-5; D ambiguous. V shed 5 bases and J shed 7 bases, with 8 bases lying between them. This CDR3 region has 11 residues. The germline CDR1 and CDR2 sequences are SEHNR and FQNEAQ (reference sequence). This chain's CDR3 is CASSVVATQYF. The CDR3 DNA sequence: TGTGCCAGCAGCGTAGTGGCGACCCAGTACTTC. Variable domain in full (rest from reference TRBV7-9 and TRBJ2-5): DTGVSQNPRHKITKRGQNVTFRCDPISEHNRLYWYRQTLGQGPEFLTYFQNEAQLEKSRLLSDRFSAERPKGSFSTLEIQRTEQGDSAMYLCASSVVATQYFGPGTRLLVL.

The sample holds a few counts of this clonotype. The genes are TRBV20-1 and TRBJ1-2; tentatively, D is TRBD1 (5 bases). The germline V gene encodes CDR1 DFQATT and CDR2 SNEGSKA (reference sequence). Trimming shortened V by 0 bases and J by 5 bases, and 16 bases separated the two germline ends. This CDR3 contains 15 residues. CDR3 DNA: TGCAGTGCTAGAGATCGAAGGGGCCGGACGTATGGCTACACCTTC. It encodes CSARDRRGRTYGYTF.

This clonotype was counted a few times. The rearrangement uses TRBV7-9 and TRBJ2-6, with D possibly being TRBD1 (5 bases). V lost 5 bases and J lost 1, with 12 bases in between. Germline V gene sequence: CDR1 SEHNR, CDR2 FQNEAQ (reference sequence). The CDR3 extends over 16 amino acids. Here the CDR3 reads CASSRLGVSGANVLTF. The CDR3 DNA sequence: TGTGCCAGCAGCCGTTTAGGGGTTTCTGGGGCCAACGTCCTGACTTTC. Combining the CDR3 with reference TRBV7-9 and TRBJ2-6 gives the whole variable domain DTGVSQNPRHKITKRGQNVTFRCDPISEHNRLYWYRQTLGQGPEFLTYFQNEAQLEKSRLLSDRFSAERPKGSFSTLEIQRTEQGDSAMYLCASSRLGVSGANVLTFGAGSRLTVL.

The chain couples TRBV11-2 to TRBJ1-2; weak D call: TRBD1 (6 bases). CDR3 length equals 14 residues. Trimming removed 5 bases from V and 6 bases from J, with 16 bases in between. Germline-derived CDR1 and CDR2 are SGHAT and FQNNGV. CDR3 region: CASSLVGGADGYTF. Here the CDR3 DNA reads TGTGCCAGCAGCCTAGTGGGGGGCGCGGATGGCTACACCTTC.

V gene TRBV9 combines with J gene TRBJ2-5; TRBD2 matches at 15 bases. The CDR3 is 20 residues long. The germline CDR1 and CDR2 sequences are SGDLS and YYNGEE. V was pared by 4 bases and J by 4 bases, with 17 bases of the junction left unmatched. DNA for the CDR3: TGTGCCAGCAGCTCACGCTCGGGACTAGCGGGAGGCATAGGTACAGAGACCCAGTACTTC. As protein: CASSSRSGLAGGIGTETQYF.

This chain joins TRBV12-3 or TRBV12-4 and TRBJ2-5; D is tentatively TRBD1 or TRBD2 (5 bases each). The V end lost 1 base, the J end lost 3 bases, and 6 bases lay between the germline ends. The length of the CDR3 is 13 residues. The CDR3 here is CASSLGGEETQYF. CDR3 in DNA: TGTGCCAGCAGTTTAGGAGGGGAAGAGACCCAGTACTTC.

CDR3 sequence (DNA): TGTGCCAGCAGCCCCCAGGGTGTACCCGGGGAGCTGTTTTTT. Translating gives CASSPQGVPGELFF. This sequence joins TRBV5-4 and TRBJ2-2; maybe TRBD1 (5 bases). CDR3 size: 14 residues. With 4 bases removed from V and 6 bases from J, the gap between germline ends came to 13 bases. CDR1 and CDR2 from the germline V gene are SGHNT and YYREEE (reference sequence). Combining the CDR3 with reference TRBV5-4 and TRBJ2-2 gives the whole variable domain ETGVTQSPTHLIKTRGQQVTLRCSSQSGHNTVSWYQQALGQGPQFIFQYYREEENGRGNFPPRFSGLQFPNYSSELNVNALELDDSALYLCASSPQGVPGELFFGEGSRLTVL.

V usage is TRBV6-5 and J usage is TRBJ2-2; no clear D gene. Trimming cost V 5 bases and J 4 bases, with 11 bases left between them. Germline values: CDR1 MNHEY, CDR2 SVGAGI. This CDR3 is 14 amino acids long. The CDR3 DNA sequence: TGTGCCAGCAGTGCAGGTCGTCCCACCGGGGAGCTGTTTTTT. It yields the protein CASSAGRPTGELFF.

In its sample, this clonotype was seen a few times. The chain is built from TRBV10-3 and TRBJ1-1; D is ambiguous. This CDR3 spans 14 amino acids. Trimming removed 3 bases at V and 0 bases at J, with 8 bases between. Germline CDR1 and CDR2: ENHRY and SYGVKD. CDR3 in amino acids: CAISDSSMNTEAFF. DNA of the CDR3: TGTGCCATCAGTGACAGTTCTATGAACACTGAAGCTTTCTTT.

Notes on this clonotype: The conserved closing phenylalanine or tryptophan is absent in this CDR3, likely reflecting a read error. The DNA is omitted, as the CDR3 cannot be located on it reliably, and the CDR3 follows TCRdb's listing. The chain joins TRBV6-9 to TRBJ1-1; no DNA check was done on the table's D call, TRBD1. The CDR3 length equals 10 residues, ends included. Germline V gene sequence: CDR1 MNHGY, CDR2 SVAAGI. The CDR3 sequence: CASSGTRISK.

This clonotype was observed many times. This chain connects TRBV12-3 or TRBV12-4 to TRBJ1-2; D gene ambiguous. This CDR3 region has 12 residues. Trimming removed 2 bases from V and 7 bases from J, with 8 bases in between. The CDR3 DNA is TGTGCCAGCAGTTTATGGGTGGGTGGCTACACCTTC. Protein sequence: CASSLWVGGYTF.

CDR3 loop: CSVATGGGSNQPQHF. The CDR3 DNA reads TGCAGCGTTGCTACGGGGGGCGGTAGCAATCAGCCCCAGCATTTT. The chain uses TRBV29-1 and TRBJ1-5; D perhaps matches TRBD1 (6 bases). V was cut by 4 bases and J by 0 bases, with 13 bases left in between. Germline CDR1 is SQVTM and CDR2 is ANQGSEA. The CDR3 contains 15 residues.

The V gene is TRBV28, the J gene TRBJ2-7, with 12 bases lining up with TRBD1. V dropped 1 base and J dropped 7; count of bases not matched to a gene: 8. From germline, CDR1 is MDHEN and CDR2 SYDVKM. There are 16 residues in the CDR3. DNA for the CDR3: TGTGCCAGCAGTTTATTCCCGGGACAGGGGGCGGATGAGCAGTACTTC. Translated, it gives CASSLFPGQGADEQYF.

The gene calls are TRBV11-2 and TRBJ2-7; no clear D gene. V shed 0 bases and J shed 0 bases, with 6 bases lying between them. The CDR3 loop spans 14 amino acids. CDR1 is SGHAT and CDR2 is FQNNGV in the germline V gene. CDR3 region: CASSLDLSSYEQYF. The CDR3 DNA is TGTGCCAGCAGCTTAGATCTTAGCTCCTACGAGCAGTACTTC. The full variable domain, with the rest looked up from reference TRBV11-2 and TRBJ2-7, is EAGVAQSPRYKIIEKRQSVAFWCNPISGHATLYWYQQILGQGPKLLIQFQNNGVVDDSQLPKDRFSAERLKGVDSTLKIQPAKLEDSAVYLCASSLDLSSYEQYFGPGTRLTVT.